This TCR beta chain was sequenced during a study of blood T cell repertoires in COVID-19. The assay was immunoSEQ multiplex PCR, and TCRdb's table has in-frame clones only and misses some. The data contain more than 200,000 clones, roughly 91% of them singletons. V lost 3 bases, J lost 1 base, and 3 bases stayed unmatched. The germline V gene encodes CDR1 LNHDA and CDR2 SQIVND (reference sequence). This CDR3 has 16 amino acids. This TCR derives from a young woman with acute COVID-19. Specimen: PBMCs or T cells enriched from blood (not recorded which). V usage is TRBV19 and J usage is TRBJ2-2, with 9 nucleotides matching TRBD2. CDR3 amino acids: CASSIGTSRNTGELFF. The CDR3 DNA follows: TGTGCCAGTAGTATCGGGACTAGCAGGAACACCGGGGAGCTGTTTTTT.